Listed here are 31 T cell receptor beta chains from one sample, sequenced in a study of OX40 agonist ivuxolimab in advanced cancers. Assay used: immunoSEQ multiplex PCR; TCRdb lists only in-frame clones, some missing. The sample gives about 30,000 clones, 74% of which show up once; around 11% is in the top ten. The source was CD4+ or CD8+ T cells sorted from blood, collected in a trial of the OX40 agonist ivuxolimab. The receptors here all came from an adult with an advanced solid tumor such as melanoma, head and neck, liver or kidney cancer.

This clone was seen more than once but under ten times. The chain employs TRBV6-1 and TRBJ1-2; D gene unclear. Trimming cost V 5 bases and J 4 bases, with 11 bases left between them. Germline V CDR1 and CDR2: MNHNS, SASEGT. The CDR3 spans 13 residues. CDR3 sequence reads: CASSIDGPYGYTF. CDR3 DNA sequence: TGTGCCAGCAGTATAGACGGACCCTATGGCTACACCTTC.

Note on this clone: A much larger clone differs by one base, so this may be a read error. The J gene is TRBJ1-5, the V gene TRBV7-6; 7 nucleotides align to TRBD1. This CDR3 is built from 15 residues. Trimming took 6 bases from V and 3 from J; bases not matched to a gene: 8. Germline V gene sequence: CDR1 SGHVS, CDR2 FNYEAQ. CDR3 amino acids: CASSEGAGVNQPQHF. CDR3 DNA: TGTGCCAGCAGTGAGGGGGCGGGGGTCAATCAGCCCCAGCATTTT.

This clone occurred a few times. V is TRBV2 and J is TRBJ2-7, with TRBD2 matching over 13 bases. The germline CDR1 and CDR2 sequences are SNHLY and FYNNEI. The CDR3 runs 15 residues. Unmatched junction bases numbered 6, after V lost 6 bases and J lost 4 bases. The CDR3 sequence is CASRGLAGAGYEQYV. The CDR3, as DNA: TGTGCCAGCAGAGGACTAGCGGGGGCCGGTTACGAGCAGTACGTC.

This clone was counted once. This CDR3 reads CASSIPKQGGGTEAFF. For the CDR3, the DNA is TGTGCCAGCAGCATCCCAAAACAGGGGGGCGGGACTGAAGCTTTCTTT. The rearrangement links TRBV21-1 to TRBJ1-1; the table calls TRBD1, which could not be checked here. TRBV21-1 is classified as a pseudogene. The CDR3 totals 16 residues.

CDR3 in DNA: TGTGCCACCAGCAATTACGGGGGCAATCAGCCCCAGCATTTT. Encoded protein: CATSNYGGNQPQHF. The V call is TRBV15, the J call TRBJ1-5, with D uncertain. Looked up from germline, CDR1 is LNHNV and CDR2 is YYDKDF (reference sequence). The CDR3 has 14 amino acids. Trimming took 4 bases from V and 2 from J, leaving 9 bases between them. Together with reference TRBV15 and TRBJ1-5, the CDR3 gives the full variable domain: DAMVIQNPRYQVTQFGKPVTLSCSQTLNHNVMYWYQQKSSQAPKLLFHYYDKDFNNEADTPDNFQSRRPNTSFCFLDIRSPGLGDTAMYLCATSNYGGNQPQHFGDGTRLSIL.

On this clone: The junction departs from germline at one end; a sequencing error may be responsible. The same CDR3 can be traced to other DNA sequences in this sample. The rearrangement links TRBV5-1 to TRBJ1-1; tentatively, D is TRBD1 (5 bases). The CDR3 loop spans 12 amino acids. The V gene's germline CDR1 is SGHRS and CDR2 YFSETQ. The CDR3 loop is CASSDSYTEAFF. CDR3 bases: TGCGCCAGCAGTGACAGCTACACTGAAGCCTTCTTT.

This chain connects TRBV28 to TRBJ2-2, with D maybe TRBD2 (6 bases). V gave up 7 bases and J gave up 0 bases, with 15 bases separating them. CDR1 and CDR2 from the germline V gene are MDHEN and SYDVKM. The CDR3 extends over 16 amino acids. The DNA for the CDR3 is TGTGCCAGCAACCGGGGGACGTCCTCGAACACCGGGGAGCTGTTTTTT. It is translated as CASNRGTSSNTGELFF.

The V and J genes are TRBV4-1 and TRBJ2-6, with TRBD1 identical over 7 bases. Germline values: CDR1 MGHRA, CDR2 YSYEKL. This CDR3 spans 22 amino acids. The V and J ends lost 4 bases and 0 bases, in that order; junction bases with no gene match: 21. The CDR3 loop reads CASSPRLVARDRVPSGANVLTF. DNA for the CDR3: TGCGCCAGCAGCCCCCGATTGGTCGCCCGTGACAGGGTTCCCTCTGGGGCCAACGTCCTGACTTTC.

The chain combines TRBV30 with TRBJ2-7; D may be TRBD1 (5 bases). V lost 2 bases, J lost 6 bases, and 8 bases lay in between. The CDR3 covers 11 residues. Looked up from germline, CDR1 is GTSNPN and CDR2 is SVGIG (reference sequence). CDR3 sequence reads: CAWSRQTEQYF. Here the CDR3 DNA reads TGTGCCTGGAGTCGACAGACCGAGCAGTACTTC.

The chain links TRBV28 to TRBJ1-2; tentatively, D is TRBD1 (6 bases). V lost 4 bases and J lost 4, with 16 bases in between. The CDR3 is made up of 15 amino acids. Germline-derived CDR1 and CDR2 are MDHEN and SYDVKM. CDR3 sequence: CASSSGGGGIYGYTF. CDR3 DNA: TGTGCCAGCAGTTCCGGTGGAGGGGGAATCTATGGCTACACCTTC.

The chain has TRBV6-5 and TRBJ1-2; D gene uncertain. V lost 2 bases to trimming and J lost 6 bases, with 10 bases between them. Per germline, CDR1 MNHEY and CDR2 SVGAGI. This CDR3 region has 13 residues. The CDR3: CASSYGGRDGYTF. The CDR3 nucleotides read TGTGCCAGCAGTTACGGCGGCCGGGATGGCTACACCTTC.

This chain connects TRBV28 to TRBJ1-4, with D possibly being TRBD1 (5 bases). Germline CDR1 MDHEN, CDR2 SYDVKM. The V and J ends lost 7 bases and 7 bases respectively, with 16 bases between them. The CDR3 sequence is 14 residues long. CDR3 bases: TGTGCCAGCAAAACGGGTTCCGGGGGTGAAAAACTGTTTTTT. Protein: CASKTGSGGEKLFF.

The V call is TRBV18, the J call TRBJ2-2, with unresolved D. Germline assignment: CDR1 KGHSH and CDR2 LQKENI. CDR3 length: 15 amino acids. V was shortened by 3 bases and J by 5 bases, with 13 bases between the two germline ends. CDR3 sequence (DNA): TGTGCCAGCTCACCTATGGATGATAGTACCGGGGAGCTGTTTTTT. Translation: CASSPMDDSTGELFF.

The count of this clone is one. This chain links TRBV18 with TRBJ2-3; either TRBD1 or TRBD2 may fit D (5 bases each). Trimming removed 4 bases from V and 2 bases from J, with 10 bases in between. Germline V gene sequence: CDR1 KGHSH, CDR2 LQKENI. The CDR3 covers 14 residues. The DNA of the CDR3 is TGTGCCAGCTCACAACGGGACCTCACAGATACGCAGTATTTT. Encoded protein: CASSQRDLTDTQYF. Complete variable domain (other parts from reference TRBV18 and TRBJ2-3): NAGVMQNPRHLVRRRGQEARLRCSPMKGHSHVYWYRQLPEEGLKFMVYLQKENIIDESGMPKERFSAEFPKEGPSILRIQQVVRGDSAAYFCASSQRDLTDTQYFGPGTRLTVL.

This chain joins TRBV25-1 and TRBJ1-1, with a tentative D call TRBD1 (5 bases). CDR3 length: 12 amino acids. Germline values: CDR1 MGHDK, CDR2 SYGVNS. V lost 3 bases, J lost 11 bases, and 13 bases lay in between. The CDR3 reads CASSDKSGSAFF. Written as DNA, the CDR3 is TGTGCCAGCAGTGACAAGTCAGGGTCTGCTTTCTTT.

The chain joins TRBV18 to TRBJ1-2, with D maybe TRBD1 (6 bases). In germline, CDR1 is KGHSH, CDR2 LQKENI. CDR3 length: 13 amino acids. The germline V and J ends were trimmed by 6 bases and 8 bases, with 16 bases remaining between them. The CDR3 loop is CASSPDGGAGYTF. CDR3 nucleotide sequence: TGTGCCAGCTCGCCTGACGGGGGGGCCGGCTACACCTTC.

This CDR3 is CASSYTNRGLEKLFF. CDR3 DNA sequence: TGTGCCAGCAGTTACACAAACAGGGGGCTCGAAAAACTGTTTTTT. The rearrangement joins TRBV6-5 to TRBJ1-4, with 9 bases matching TRBD1. CDR3 length: 15 amino acids. Germline V gives CDR1 MNHEY, CDR2 SVGAGI. V lost 2 bases to trimming and J lost 8 bases; unmatched junction nucleotides: 6.

This chain joins TRBV30 and TRBJ1-5, with D perhaps matching TRBD1 (5 bases). This CDR3 contains 13 residues. With 3 bases removed from V and 3 bases from J, the gap between germline ends came to 9 bases. Per the germline V gene, CDR1 is GTSNPN and CDR2 is SVGIG (reference sequence). This CDR3 reads CAWSARANQPQHF. CDR3 in DNA: TGTGCCTGGAGCGCCAGGGCCAATCAGCCCCAGCATTTT.

The table lists this clone with a count of one. The chain employs TRBV5-1 and TRBJ2-5, with D uncertain. The DNA end is a closer match to TRBJ2-7, so the J assignment may be wrong. Germline values: CDR1 SGHRS, CDR2 YFSETQ. This CDR3 spans 15 amino acids. The CDR3 DNA reads TGCGCCAGCAGCTTGGCCGAATGGGCGTGGAACGAGCAGTACTTC. Protein: CASSLAEWAWNEQYF.

The rearrangement links TRBV6-1 to TRBJ1-1; tentative D call: TRBD1 (6 bases). CDR1 is MNHNS, CDR2 SASEGT, per germline. This CDR3 region has 11 residues. Trimming pared 6 bases from V and 10 bases from J, leaving 12 bases between. This chain's CDR3 is CASSWGQRAFF. The CDR3 region has the DNA TGTGCCAGCAGCTGGGGGCAGAGAGCTTTCTTT.

The V and J genes are TRBV27 and TRBJ2-7, with TRBD1 matching over 10 bases. CDR1 and CDR2 (germline): MNHEY, SMNVEV (reference sequence). J lost 2 bases, V lost 4 bases, and 8 bases had no gene match. The CDR3 extends over 16 amino acids. The chain's CDR3 is CASSSRQGASTYEQYF. The CDR3 region has the DNA TGTGCCAGCAGTTCCCGACAGGGGGCTTCGACCTACGAGCAGTACTTC.

Worth noting for this clone: At one end the junction does not follow the germline gene, possibly because of a read error. The gene calls are TRBV4-2 and TRBJ1-2; D is undetermined. The CDR3 loop spans 11 amino acids. Germline CDR1 reads LGHNA; CDR2 reads YNFKEQ. This chain's CDR3 is CASSQSTQVLF. DNA of the CDR3: TGTGCCAGCAGCCAGTCCACCCAGGTTCTCTTC.

The sample holds one count of this clone. The CDR3 DNA is TGCGCCAGCAGCCAAGAAGGTAGCCTCCGGGGGGCCAACGTCCTGACTTTC. It codes for CASSQEGSLRGANVLTF. The V and J genes are TRBV4-1 and TRBJ2-6; D uncertain. V lost 0 bases, J lost 4 bases, and 13 bases lay in between. This CDR3 has 17 residues. Germline V gene data show CDR1 as MGHRA and CDR2 as YSYEKL.

By share, this clone counts as medium-sized. This chain joins TRBV27 and TRBJ1-2, with 7 nucleotides matching TRBD1. Looked up from germline, CDR1 is MNHEY and CDR2 is SMNVEV (reference sequence). With V trimmed by 4 bases and J by 5 bases, 7 bases remained unmatched. The CDR3 loop spans 14 amino acids. The CDR3 DNA reads TGTGCCAGCAGTTATCGACAGGGCTCGTATGGCTACACCTTC. It specifies CASSYRQGSYGYTF.

The J gene is TRBJ1-1, the V gene TRBV5-1; the D gene is possibly TRBD1 (5 bases). V dropped 5 bases and J dropped 5 bases, with 22 bases sitting between them. The CDR3 length is 16 residues. The germline gives CDR1 SGHRS, CDR2 YFSETQ. CDR3 coding DNA: TGCGCCAGCAGTTCTCAGGGTTTGGGGGAATCAACTGAAGCTTTCTTT. Amino acid sequence: CASSSQGLGESTEAFF.

The gene calls are TRBV29-1 and TRBJ2-2, with D possibly matching TRBD1 (5 bases). The CDR3 length is 13 residues. Germline CDR1 reads SQVTM; CDR2 reads ANQGSEA. The V and J ends lost 4 bases and 4 bases respectively, with 10 bases between them. The CDR3 loop reads CSVVRGGTGELFF. CDR3 nucleotide sequence: TGCAGCGTTGTAAGGGGCGGCACCGGGGAGCTGTTTTTT.

CDR3 nucleotide sequence: TGTGCCAGTAGTATCTTTGGGCGGCAGGGTGGAGGTCAGCCCCAGCATTTT. This encodes CASSIFGRQGGGQPQHF. The genes are TRBV19 and TRBJ1-5, with TRBD1 as a possible D gene (5 bases). The V and J ends lost 3 bases and 6 bases respectively, with 21 bases between them. The CDR3 totals 17 residues. Germline loops: CDR1 LNHDA, CDR2 SQIVND (reference sequence).

Only one count was recorded for this clone. This chain connects TRBV27 to TRBJ1-2, with TRBD1 matching 7 bases. Germline CDR1 MNHEY, CDR2 SMNVEV (reference sequence). The CDR3 sequence is 14 residues long. J was trimmed by 3 bases and V by 1 base; bases with no gene match: 2. The CDR3 DNA reads as TGTGCCAGCAGTTTATATACAGGGGACTATGGCTACACCTTC. Its protein is CASSLYTGDYGYTF.

This chain joins TRBV5-4 and TRBJ2-1, with D maybe TRBD1 (6 bases). The germline CDR1 and CDR2 sequences are SGHNT and YYREEE (reference sequence). This CDR3 contains 17 residues. Trimming shortened V by 1 base and J by 0 bases, and 14 bases separated the two germline ends. The CDR3 nucleotides read TGTGCCAGCAGCTTGTTACAGGGCGATAGCTCCTACAATGAGCAGTTCTTC. Translating gives CASSLLQGDSSYNEQFF.

The V call is TRBV4-2, the J call TRBJ1-1; D unresolved. V was cut by 4 bases and J by 3 bases, with 3 bases left in between. The CDR3 is 11 amino acids. The V gene's germline CDR1 is LGHNA and CDR2 YNFKEQ. CDR3 bases: TGTGCCAGCAGCCTCGACACTGAAGCTTTCTTT. It codes for CASSLDTEAFF.

This clone was detected a few times. This sequence joins TRBV19 and TRBJ1-4, with D unresolved. The ends were cut back, 3 bases at V and 8 bases at J, with 16 bases in the middle. Germline CDR1 LNHDA, CDR2 SQIVND (reference sequence). CDR3 size: 15 residues. Here the CDR3 DNA reads TGTGCCAGTAGTATCAAGAGGGCTCGGAGGGAAAAACTGTTTTTT. It specifies CASSIKRARREKLFF.